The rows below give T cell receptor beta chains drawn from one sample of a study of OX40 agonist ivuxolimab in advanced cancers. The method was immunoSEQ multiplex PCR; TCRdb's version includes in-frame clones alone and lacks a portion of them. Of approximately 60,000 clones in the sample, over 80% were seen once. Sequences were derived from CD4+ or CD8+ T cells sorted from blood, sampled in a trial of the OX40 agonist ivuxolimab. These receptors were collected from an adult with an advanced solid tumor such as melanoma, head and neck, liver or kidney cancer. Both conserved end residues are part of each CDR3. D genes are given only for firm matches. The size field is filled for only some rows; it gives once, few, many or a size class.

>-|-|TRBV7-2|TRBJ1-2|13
TGTGCCAGCAGCTTACTGACTATGGGTGGCTACACCTTC
CASSLLTMGGYTF
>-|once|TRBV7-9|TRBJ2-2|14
TGTGCCAGCAGCTTAGCGGGGAGCACCGGGGAGCTGTTTTTT
CASSLAGSTGELFF
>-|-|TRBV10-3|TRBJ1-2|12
TGTGCCATCAGTGAACAGGGCTATGGCTACACCTTC
CAISEQGYGYTF
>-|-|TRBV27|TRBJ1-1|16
TGTGCCAGCAGCCTGGGCCCAGACAGCATGAACACTGAAGCTTTCTTT
CASSLGPDSMNTEAFF
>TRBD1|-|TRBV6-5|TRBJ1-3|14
TGTGCCAGCGGTGAGGGGGCTGCTGGAAACACCATATATTTT
CASGEGAAGNTIYF
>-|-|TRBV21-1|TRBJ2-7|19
TGTGCCAGCAGCACCTACCGAGAAAGACGGCGGGGGGACGGCTACGAGCAGTACTTC
CASSTYRERRRGDGYEQYF
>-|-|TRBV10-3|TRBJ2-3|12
TGTGCCATCAGTGAGGGGTTTTATACGCAGTATTTT
CAISEGFYTQYF
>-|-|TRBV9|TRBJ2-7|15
TGTGCCAGCAGCACCAAACCCAGCCTTACCTACGAGCAGTACTTC
CASSTKPSLTYEQYF
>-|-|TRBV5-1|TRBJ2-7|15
TGCGCCAGCACGGTAGGAGGAGGGAGCCCCTACGAGCAGTACTTC
CASTVGGGSPYEQYF
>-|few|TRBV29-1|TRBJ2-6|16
TGCAGCGTTGAAGATCGGCGGACCCCTGGGGCCAACGTCCTGACTTTC
CSVEDRRTPGANVLTF
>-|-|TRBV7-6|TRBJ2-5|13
TGTGCCAGCAGCTTAGGCGGCGGCGAGACCCAGTACTTC
CASSLGGGETQYF
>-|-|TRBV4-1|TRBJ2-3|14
TGCGCCAGCAGCCAAGGACTAAGCACAGATACGCAGTATTTT
CASSQGLSTDTQYF
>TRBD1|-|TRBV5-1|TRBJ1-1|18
TGCGCCAGCAGCTTGTCCGGCGGGACAGGGGGCGCAGAAACTGAAGCTTTCTTT
CASSLSGGTGGAETEAFF
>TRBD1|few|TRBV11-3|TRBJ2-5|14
TGTGCCAGCAGCGGCCGGGACAGTCAAGAGACCCAGTACTTC
CASSGRDSQETQYF
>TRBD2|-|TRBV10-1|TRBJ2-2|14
TGCGCCAGCAGACTAGCGGGAGACACCGGGGAGCTGTTTTTT
CASRLAGDTGELFF
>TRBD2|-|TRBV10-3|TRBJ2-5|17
TGTGCCATCAGTGCCGGGGAACTAGCGGGAGGTGGAGAGACCCAGTACTTC
CAISAGELAGGGETQYF
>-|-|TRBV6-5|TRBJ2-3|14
TGTGCCAGCAGACCCACGGGGGGCACAGATACGCAGTATTTT
CASRPTGGTDTQYF
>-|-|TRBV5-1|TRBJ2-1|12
TGCGCCAGCAGCTCCAGGGAAGGTGAGCAGTTCTTC
CASSSREGEQFF
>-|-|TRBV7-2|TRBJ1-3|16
TGTGCCAGCAGCTTAGATTCGGGGCCCTCTGGAAACACCATATATTTT
CASSLDSGPSGNTIYF
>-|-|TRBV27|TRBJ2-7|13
TGTGCCAGCAGTTTCGGGCGGTCTTACGAGCAGTACTTC
CASSFGRSYEQYF
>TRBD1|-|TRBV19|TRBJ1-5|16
TGTGCCAGTAGTATATCGACAGGGAAAGGCAATCAGCCCCAGCATTTT
CASSISTGKGNQPQHF
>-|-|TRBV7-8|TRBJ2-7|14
TGTGCCAGCAGCTTAGCAGTCAGACGCTACGAGCAGTACTTC
CASSLAVRRYEQYF
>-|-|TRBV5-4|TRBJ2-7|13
TGTGCCAGCAGCTCGGGGGTCTCCTACGAGCAGTACTTC
CASSSGVSYEQYF